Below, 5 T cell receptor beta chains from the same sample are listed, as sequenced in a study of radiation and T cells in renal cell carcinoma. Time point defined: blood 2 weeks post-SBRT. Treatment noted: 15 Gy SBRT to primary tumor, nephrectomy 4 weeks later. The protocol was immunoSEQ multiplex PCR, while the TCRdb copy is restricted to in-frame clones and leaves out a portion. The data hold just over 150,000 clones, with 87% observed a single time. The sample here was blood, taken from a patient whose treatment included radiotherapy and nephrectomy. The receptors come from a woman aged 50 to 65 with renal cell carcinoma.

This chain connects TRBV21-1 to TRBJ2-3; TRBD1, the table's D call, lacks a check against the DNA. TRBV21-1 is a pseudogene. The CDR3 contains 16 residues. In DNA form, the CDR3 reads TGTGCCAGCAGGAAGCCTGGACAGGTGGGCACAGATACGCAGTATTTT. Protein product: CASRKPGQVGTDTQYF.

This CDR3 is CASSESNYGYTF. The DNA of the CDR3 is TGTGCCAGCAGTGAAAGTAACTATGGCTACACCTTC. V and J are TRBV2 and TRBJ1-2; no firm D call. CDR1 is SNHLY, CDR2 FYNNEI, per germline. V was shortened by 2 bases and J by 1 base, with 2 bases between the two germline ends. This CDR3 spans 12 amino acids.

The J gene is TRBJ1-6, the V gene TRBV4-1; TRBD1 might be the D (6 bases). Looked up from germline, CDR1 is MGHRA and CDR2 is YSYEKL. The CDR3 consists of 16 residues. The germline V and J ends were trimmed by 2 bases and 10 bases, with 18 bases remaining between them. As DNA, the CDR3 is TGCGCCAGCAGCCAACAAGAGGGGCAGGGGATATCACCCCTCCACTTT. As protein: CASSQQEGQGISPLHF.

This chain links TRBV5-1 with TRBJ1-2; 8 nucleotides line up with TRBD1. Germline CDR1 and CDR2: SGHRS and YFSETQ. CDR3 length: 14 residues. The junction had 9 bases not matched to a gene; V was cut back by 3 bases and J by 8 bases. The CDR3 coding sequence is TGCGCCAGCAGCTCCGTACAGGGGGGCGCCGGCTACACCTTC. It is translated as CASSSVQGGAGYTF. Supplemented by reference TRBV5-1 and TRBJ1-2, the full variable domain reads KAGVTQTPRYLIKTRGQQVTLSCSPISGHRSVSWYQQTPGQGLQFLFEYFSETQRNKGNFPGRFSGRQFSNSRSEMNVSTLELGDSALYLCASSSVQGGAGYTFGSGTRLTVV.

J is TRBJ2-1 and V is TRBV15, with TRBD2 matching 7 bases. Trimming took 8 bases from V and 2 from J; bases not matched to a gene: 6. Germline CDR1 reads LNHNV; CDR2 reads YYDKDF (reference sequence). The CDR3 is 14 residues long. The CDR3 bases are TGTGCCACCTTAGCAGCGGGAACCTACAATGAGCAGTTCTTC. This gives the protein CATLAAGTYNEQFF.